The 26 T cell receptor beta chains presented below share a single source sample, sequenced in a study of CD8+ T cells in alopecia areata. As the sequencing template, cDNA was produced by extracting RNA and reverse transcribing it. Clones were sequenced by immunoSEQ multiplex PCR, and TCRdb holds only the in-frame ones, with some missing. The sample has over 85,000 clones, 41% seen once. The sample was CD4+ T cells sorted from blood. These receptors all stem from a human donor with alopecia areata.

This clone was detected a few times. The V gene is TRBV25-1, the J gene TRBJ2-7, with D unresolved. Trimming took off 3 bases at V and 5 bases at J, with 2 bases between the two ends. Germline V gives CDR1 MGHDK, CDR2 SYGVNS. The CDR3 runs to 10 residues. CDR3 nucleotide sequence: TGTGCCAGCAGTGATGACGAGCAGTACTTC. Its protein is CASSDDEQYF.

The chain joins TRBV28 to TRBJ1-1; D gene uncertain. Deletions cut 7 bases from V and 4 bases from J, with 16 bases between. This CDR3 has 14 residues. Germline CDR1 and CDR2: MDHEN and SYDVKM. The CDR3 DNA sequence: TGTGCCAGCAATTCGGCAGAGCTGAGCACTGAAGCTTTCTTT. This codes for CASNSAELSTEAFF.

CDR3 loop: CSVERIGVDTQYF. As DNA, the CDR3 is TGCAGCGTTGAAAGAATCGGAGTGGATACGCAGTATTTT. The chain links TRBV29-1 to TRBJ2-3; D remains ambiguous. CDR1 SQVTM and CDR2 ANQGSEA come from the germline V gene. V gave up 2 bases and J gave up 6 bases, with 12 bases separating them. The CDR3 sequence is 13 residues long.

The J gene is TRBJ2-1, the V gene TRBV7-6; D is undetermined. This CDR3 is 18 amino acids long. CDR1 and CDR2 (germline): SGHVS, FNYEAQ. The V end was cut by 3 bases, the J end by 5 bases, with 23 bases between. The CDR3 region has the DNA TGTGCCAGCAGCTTCGGAACAGTATACCAAACACCGAACAATGAGCAGTTCTTC. As protein: CASSFGTVYQTPNNEQFF.

The chain couples TRBV4-2 to TRBJ2-3, with D uncertain. CDR1 is LGHNA, CDR2 YNFKEQ, per germline. CDR3 length: 11 amino acids. V was cut by 5 bases and J by 5 bases, with 5 bases left in between. The CDR3 sequence is CASSIVDTQYF. The CDR3 coding sequence is TGTGCCAGCAGCATAGTAGATACGCAGTATTTT.

The rearrangement links TRBV4-3 to TRBJ1-5; 8 nucleotides agree with TRBD1. CDR1 is LGHNA, CDR2 YSLEER, per germline. The CDR3 length is 14 residues. J lost 5 bases, V lost 0 bases, and 0 bases had no gene match. CDR3 region: CASSQEDRDQPQHF. CDR3 sequence (DNA): TGCGCCAGCAGCCAAGAGGACAGGGATCAGCCCCAGCATTTT.

In regard to this clone: One end of the junction varies from germline; a read error may be responsible. This rearrangement joins TRBV7-7 to TRBJ2-6; a possible D gene is TRBD1 (5 bases). CDR1 and CDR2 (germline): SSHAT, FNYEAQ (reference sequence). This CDR3 is 17 amino acids long. CDR3 in DNA: TGTGCTAGCAGCCCACATGCAGGGTCTCCCGGGGCCAACGTCCTGACTTTC. It codes for CASSPHAGSPGANVLTF.

In the case of this clone: Within the sample, other DNA sequences also encode this same CDR3. The chain recombines TRBV2 with TRBJ2-7, with 8 bases fitting TRBD1. CDR3 length: 14 residues. Germline CDR1 SNHLY, CDR2 FYNNEI. V shed 2 bases and J 1 base; nucleotides not matched to a gene: 1. The CDR3 reads CASSEQGASYEQYF. The CDR3 DNA sequence: TGTGCCAGCAGTGAACAGGGGGCGTCCTACGAGCAGTACTTC.

This sequence joins TRBV7-2 and TRBJ1-5; D unclear. Germline CDR1 and CDR2: SGHTA and FQGNSA. Trimming cost V 2 bases and J 10 bases, with 9 bases left between them. The CDR3 contains 12 residues. CDR3 DNA: TGTGCCAGCAGCTTATACGGCAGACCCCAGCATTTT. Protein product: CASSLYGRPQHF.

This clone was seen only a few times. The chain employs TRBV5-1 and TRBJ2-5, with a weak D call TRBD1 (6 bases). The germline gives CDR1 SGHRS, CDR2 YFSETQ. V was trimmed by 7 bases and J by 0 bases, leaving 16 bases between them. This CDR3 has 15 amino acids. CDR3 amino acids: CASSPAGTNQETQYF. The CDR3 DNA reads as TGCGCCAGCTCCCCAGCCGGGACAAACCAAGAGACCCAGTACTTC.

The V and J genes are TRBV6-1 and TRBJ2-1, with no clear D. Trimming removed 3 bases from V and 6 bases from J, with 15 bases in between. This CDR3 contains 15 residues. Per the germline V gene, CDR1 is MNHNS and CDR2 is SASEGT. This CDR3 reads CASSELPLTLNEQFF. CDR3 nucleotide sequence: TGTGCCAGCAGTGAGTTACCTTTAACCCTCAATGAGCAGTTCTTC.

This clone has a handful of counts. This rearrangement joins TRBV27 to TRBJ2-7; D not resolved. Germline CDR1 and CDR2: MNHEY and SMNVEV (reference sequence). The CDR3 covers 14 residues. With 5 bases removed from V and 5 bases from J, the gap between germline ends came to 16 bases. For the CDR3, the DNA is TGTGCCAGCAGTCCATCCTTGTTAGGAAACGAGCAGTACTTC. This encodes CASSPSLLGNEQYF.

The chain combines TRBV30 with TRBJ1-1; no firm D call. CDR1 is GTSNPN, CDR2 SVGIG, per germline (reference sequence). CDR3 length: 12 amino acids. Trimming took off 4 bases at V and 4 bases at J, with 10 bases between the two ends. CDR3 amino acids: CAWIFEVTEAFF. The CDR3 nucleotides are TGTGCCTGGATTTTTGAGGTCACTGAAGCTTTCTTT.

The V gene is TRBV4-2, the J gene TRBJ2-1; D is unresolved. From germline, CDR1 is LGHNA and CDR2 YNFKEQ. The CDR3 runs to 14 residues. The V and J ends lost 6 bases and 2 bases respectively, with 11 bases between them. CDR3 DNA sequence: TGTGCCAGCAGTGGCCAAGCCCCCTACAATGAGCAGTTCTTC. Residues: CASSGQAPYNEQFF.

This sequence joins TRBV5-1 and TRBJ2-7; perhaps TRBD1 as D (5 bases). CDR1 and CDR2 (germline): SGHRS, YFSETQ. CDR3 length equals 13 residues. Trimming removed 0 bases from V and 5 bases from J, with 9 bases in between. CDR3 sequence (DNA): TGCGCCAGCAGCTTGGTCAGGGATCACGAGCAGTACTTC. It yields the protein CASSLVRDHEQYF.

This clone was counted only a few times. V gene TRBV11-2 combines with J gene TRBJ1-2; D ambiguous. V dropped 5 bases and J dropped 6 bases, with 13 bases sitting between them. CDR1 is SGHAT and CDR2 is FQNNGV in the germline V gene. The CDR3 runs 13 residues. CDR3 sequence reads: CASSPSTVHGYTF. CDR3 DNA sequence: TGTGCCAGCAGCCCCTCAACCGTCCATGGCTACACCTTC.

The chain employs TRBV18 and TRBJ1-1; D gene uncertain. From germline, CDR1 is KGHSH and CDR2 LQKENI. The CDR3 totals 14 residues. V was pared by 6 bases and J by 1 base, with 12 bases between. The CDR3 DNA is TGTGCCAGCTCCGGAGAGAGGGCGAACACTGAAGCTTTCTTT. Protein product: CASSGERANTEAFF.

The rearrangement uses TRBV29-1 and TRBJ1-1; D is undetermined. From germline, CDR1 is SQVTM and CDR2 ANQGSEA. The CDR3 covers 14 residues. V was clipped by 3 bases and J by 0 bases, with 11 bases between them. CDR3 DNA: TGCAGCGTTGACCTTAACGGACTGAACACTGAAGCTTTCTTT. Protein product: CSVDLNGLNTEAFF. Full variable domain (missing parts from reference TRBV29-1 and TRBJ1-1): SAVISQKPSRDICQRGTSLTIQCQVDSQVTMMFWYRQQPGQSLTLIATANQGSEATYESGFVIDKFPISRPNLTFSTLTVSNMSPEDSSIYLCSVDLNGLNTEAFFGQGTRLTVV.

The CDR3 is CASILTGEYGYTF. The CDR3 DNA sequence: TGTGCCAGCATCTTGACAGGGGAGTATGGCTACACCTTC. J is TRBJ1-2 and V is TRBV6-1; 8 positions match TRBD1. J was trimmed by 5 bases and V by 7 bases; bases with no gene match: 6. This CDR3 contains 13 residues. Per the germline V gene, CDR1 is MNHNS and CDR2 is SASEGT.

V and J are TRBV27 and TRBJ2-1; TRBD2 matches 8 bases. Germline CDR1 MNHEY, CDR2 SMNVEV (reference sequence). V was pared by 5 bases and J by 6 bases, with 12 bases of the junction left unmatched. This CDR3 spans 16 amino acids. The CDR3 region is CASSGSGKYQSNEQFF. CDR3 bases: TGTGCCAGCAGTGGTAGCGGGAAGTACCAAAGCAATGAGCAGTTCTTC.

In this sample, this clone turned up a few times. The J gene is TRBJ2-1, the V gene TRBV6-6; D unclear. The CDR3 has 13 residues. Trimming shortened V by 3 bases and J by 4 bases, and 7 bases separated the two germline ends. Germline V gene lookup returns CDR1 MNHNY and CDR2 SVGAGI (reference sequence). The CDR3 DNA reads as TGTGCCAGCAGTTATTCAGCTTACAATGAGCAGTTCTTC. Amino acid sequence: CASSYSAYNEQFF.

This clone was observed a handful of times. The chain uses TRBV7-3 and TRBJ2-3; D call uncertain. Between the trimmed V and J ends, which lost 5 bases and 0 bases, there was a span of 12 bases. Germline loops: CDR1 SGHTA, CDR2 FQGTGA. CDR3 length: 15 amino acids. The CDR3 DNA follows: TGTGCCAGCAGCCGAGAATACTCCAGCACAGATACGCAGTATTTT. It codes for CASSREYSSTDTQYF.

The chain recombines TRBV30 with TRBJ2-5; 13 bases are shared with TRBD2. The ends lost 3 bases at V and 4 bases at J; junction bases unmatched: 2. Germline V CDR1 and CDR2: GTSNPN, SVGIG (reference sequence). The CDR3 loop spans 14 amino acids. CDR3 DNA: TGTGCCTGGAGACTAGCGGGGGGGCGAGAGACCCAGTACTTC. Its protein product is CAWRLAGGRETQYF.

V gene TRBV6-5 combines with J gene TRBJ2-3, with 11 bases that match TRBD2. CDR1 is MNHEY, CDR2 SVGAGI, per germline. This CDR3 has 15 amino acids. The junction had 7 bases not matched to a gene; V was cut back by 6 bases and J by 5 bases. The CDR3 DNA reads TGTGCCAGCAGCTCACTAGCGGGAGATAAAGATACGCAGTATTTT. This translates into CASSSLAGDKDTQYF.

This clone was counted a few times. The chain carries TRBV5-6 and TRBJ2-7; a weak D match, TRBD1 (5 bases). Between the trimmed V and J ends, which lost 4 bases and 3 bases, there was a span of 11 bases. The CDR3 length is 13 residues. The germline gives CDR1 SGHDT, CDR2 YYEEEE. The DNA of the CDR3 is TGTGCCAGCAGCGGCCCAGGGCTCTACGAGCAGTACTTC. Translating it yields CASSGPGLYEQYF.

There are a few counts of this clone. J is TRBJ2-3 and V is TRBV15; a possible D gene is TRBD1 (6 bases). Per the germline V gene, CDR1 is LNHNV and CDR2 is YYDKDF (reference sequence). V was cut by 0 bases and J by 2 bases, with 18 bases left in between. The CDR3 contains 18 residues. CDR3 DNA sequence: TGTGCCACCAGCAGAGATATTAGTGACAGGAGCTCCACAGATACGCAGTATTTT. It codes for CATSRDISDRSSTDTQYF.